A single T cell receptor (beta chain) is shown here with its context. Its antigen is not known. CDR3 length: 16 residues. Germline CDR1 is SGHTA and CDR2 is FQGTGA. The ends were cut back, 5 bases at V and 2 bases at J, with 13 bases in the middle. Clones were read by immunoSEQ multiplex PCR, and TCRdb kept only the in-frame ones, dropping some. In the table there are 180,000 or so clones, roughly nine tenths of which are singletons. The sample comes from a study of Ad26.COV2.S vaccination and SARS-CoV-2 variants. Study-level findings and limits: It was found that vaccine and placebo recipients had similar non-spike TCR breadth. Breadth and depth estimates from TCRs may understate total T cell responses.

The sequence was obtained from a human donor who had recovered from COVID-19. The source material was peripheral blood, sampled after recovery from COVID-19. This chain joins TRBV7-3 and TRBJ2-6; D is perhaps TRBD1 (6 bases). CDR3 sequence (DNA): TGTGCCAGCAGCCGCTTCCCAGGGGCTGGGGCCAACGTCCTGACTTTC. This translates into CASSRFPGAGANVLTF.